This T cell receptor beta chain was identified during a study of Graves' ophthalmopathy and Graves' hyperthyroidism. The table lists this clonotype with many counts. The ends lost 6 bases at V and 8 bases at J; junction bases unmatched: 7. The CDR3 has 14 amino acids. The study amplified TCR beta CDR3 regions using RNA transcripts. Investigators did first-round RT-PCR with HTBI primers, then second-round multiplex PCR. TCRdb analysed the multiplex PCR reads with MiXCR anew, one entry per CDR3 protein. Here the sample spans some 390,000 distinct CDR3 sequences, approximately 20% being singletons. The PBMC fraction was derived from less than 11 ml of fresh peripheral blood.

The origin of this receptor is a woman aged 18-29 years with Graves' ophthalmopathy. The sequenced material came from peripheral blood. The chain carries TRBV12-3 or TRBV12-4 and TRBJ2-2, with 9 bases lining up with TRBD2. CDR3 nucleotide sequence: TGTGCCAGCAGCGCCGGGACTAGCCGTGGGGAGCTGTTTTTT. Translating it yields CASSAGTSRGELFF.